The next 15 T cell receptor beta chains were all read from a single sample in a study of T cells in Graves' hyperthyroidism and ophthalmopathy. It was RNA transcripts that yielded the amplified TCR beta CDR3 regions. HTBI primers were the set used in a first-round RT-PCR of the TCR CDR3. TCRdb redid the calling of the multiplex PCR reads with MiXCR, one entry per CDR3 protein. The data hold hundreds of thousands of distinct CDR3 sequences, with roughly 19% observed a single time. Sample: blood. Every receptor here comes from a man in his fifties or sixties with Graves' ophthalmopathy.

Here the CDR3 reads CASSYSPQSTGGSPLHF. CDR3 DNA: TGTGCCAGCAGTTACTCCCCTCAATCGACAGGCGGTTCACCCCTCCACTTT. The J gene is TRBJ1-6, the V gene TRBV6-5; maybe TRBD1 (6 bases). The V gene lost 0 bases and the J gene lost 9 bases, with 18 bases spanning the gap. The CDR3 consists of 17 residues. Looked up from germline, CDR1 is MNHEY and CDR2 is SVGAGI.

The rearrangement joins TRBV6-2 or TRBV6-3 to TRBJ2-1; D ambiguous. The ends were cut back, 5 bases at V and 4 bases at J, with 6 bases in the middle. The CDR3 loop spans 12 amino acids. CDR1 and CDR2 (germline): MNHEY, SVGEGT. The CDR3 region has the DNA TGTGCCAGCAGTAGGCGATACAATGAGCAGTTCTTC. Translating gives CASSRRYNEQFF.

This clonotype was detected only a few times. CDR3 sequence reads: CASTRLRGGGTEAFF. The CDR3 DNA sequence: TGTGCCAGCACCCGCTTGAGGGGAGGCGGCACTGAAGCTTTCTTT. The chain uses TRBV28 and TRBJ1-1, with D perhaps matching TRBD1 (5 bases). This CDR3 has 15 amino acids. The ends were cut back, 7 bases at V and 4 bases at J, with 19 bases in the middle. CDR1 and CDR2 from the germline V gene are MDHEN and SYDVKM.

This CDR3 is CAITPTSGRHGNEQFF. DNA of the CDR3: TGTGCCATCACCCCCACTAGCGGGAGACACGGCAATGAGCAGTTCTTC. The chain employs TRBV10-3 and TRBJ2-1; 11 nucleotides align to TRBD2. J was trimmed by 6 bases and V by 7 bases; bases with no gene match: 11. Germline V lookup: CDR1 ENHRY, CDR2 SYGVKD. The CDR3 is made up of 16 amino acids.

This clonotype was recorded many times. CDR3 sequence: CASSSREGRSNEQFF. DNA for the CDR3: TGTGCCAGCAGCTCCCGGGAGGGTAGGTCCAATGAGCAGTTCTTC. The chain recombines TRBV7-3 with TRBJ2-1; the match to TRBD2 covers 8 bases. Germline trimming cut 4 bases from V and 6 bases from J; bases unmatched to any gene: 8. The CDR3 sequence is 15 residues long. Germline CDR1 SGHTA, CDR2 FQGTGA. Full variable domain (remainder filled in from reference TRBV7-3 and TRBJ2-1): GAGVSQTPSNKVTEKGKYVELRCDPISGHTALYWYRQSLGQGPEFLIYFQGTGAADDSGLPNDRFFAVRPEGSVSTLKIQRTERGDSAVYLCASSSREGRSNEQFFGPGTRLTVL.

This clonotype was recorded a few times. The rearrangement uses TRBV15 and TRBJ1-4; no definite D call. Deletions cut 5 bases from V and 6 bases from J, with 10 bases between. This CDR3 has 13 amino acids. The germline V gene encodes CDR1 LNHNV and CDR2 YYDKDF (reference sequence). The CDR3 DNA follows: TGTGCCACCAGCCCCAGTATAGATGAAAAACTGTTTTTT. Translating it yields CATSPSIDEKLFF.

The CDR3, as DNA: TGCGCCAGCAGCTCGGGGTGGGAGGAGACCCAGTACTTC. This translates into CASSSGWEETQYF. J is TRBJ2-5 and V is TRBV5-1; D is possibly TRBD2 (5 bases). CDR1 and CDR2 from the germline V gene are SGHRS and YFSETQ. The V gene lost 3 bases and the J gene lost 5 bases, with 11 bases spanning the gap. The CDR3 covers 13 residues.

With respect to this clonotype: Germline and junction disagree at one end, which may indicate a read error. This chain uses TRBV5-1 with TRBJ2-5; 9 bases align to TRBD1. This CDR3 is 15 amino acids long. From germline, CDR1 is SGHRS and CDR2 YFSETQ. The CDR3 sequence: CANSLGTGIQETQYF. CDR3 coding DNA: TGCGCCAACAGCTTGGGGACAGGGATACAAGAGACCCAGTACTTC.

The chain recombines TRBV4-2 with TRBJ1-1; unclear D gene. Germline V gene sequence: CDR1 LGHNA, CDR2 YNFKEQ. V lost 0 bases to trimming and J lost 1 base, with 9 bases between them. This CDR3 has 15 residues. The CDR3 sequence is CASSQDLGRNTEAFF. The CDR3 bases are TGTGCCAGCAGCCAAGATCTGGGCAGGAACACTGAAGCTTTCTTT.

The chain combines TRBV28 with TRBJ1-1, with 8 positions matching TRBD1. The ends lost 8 bases at V and 0 bases at J; junction bases unmatched: 11. CDR1 MDHEN and CDR2 SYDVKM come from the germline V gene. This CDR3 comprises 16 residues. CDR3 loop: CASGSPEQGVNTEAFF. The CDR3 coding sequence is TGTGCCAGCGGCTCCCCTGAACAGGGGGTGAACACTGAAGCTTTCTTT. Drawing the rest from reference TRBV28 and TRBJ1-1, the complete variable domain is DVKVTQSSRYLVKRTGEKVFLECVQDMDHENMFWYRQDPGLGLRLIYFSYDVKMKEKGDIPEGYSVSREKKERFSLILESASTNQTSMYLCASGSPEQGVNTEAFFGQGTRLTVV.

The J gene is TRBJ1-3, the V gene TRBV15; 10 bases line up with TRBD1. V lost 5 bases to trimming and J lost 3 bases; unmatched junction nucleotides: 1. The CDR3 length is 14 residues. CDR1 is LNHNV and CDR2 is YYDKDF in the germline V gene (reference sequence). The CDR3 DNA sequence: TGTGCCACCAGCCGGACAGGGGGTGGAAACACCATATATTTT. Its translation is CATSRTGGGNTIYF.

This clonotype was seen repeatedly, ten times or more. This chain uses TRBV7-3 with TRBJ1-1; no clear D gene. Germline V gene data show CDR1 as SGHTA and CDR2 as FQGTGA. This CDR3 is 13 amino acids long. V was cut by 2 bases and J by 1 base, with 5 bases left in between. The CDR3 protein is CASSLQSNTEAFF. CDR3 nucleotides: TGTGCCAGCAGCTTACAGTCGAACACTGAAGCTTTCTTT.

This clonotype showed up just a few times. J is TRBJ2-7 and V is TRBV20-1, with no clear D. Germline V gene sequence: CDR1 DFQATT, CDR2 SNEGSKA (reference sequence). The CDR3 sequence is 11 residues long. V was trimmed by 2 bases and J by 2 bases, leaving 4 bases between them. CDR3 protein: CSARPAYEQYF. In DNA form, the CDR3 reads TGCAGTGCTAGACCCGCCTACGAGCAGTACTTC.

At least ten counts were recorded for this clonotype. The chain has TRBV30 and TRBJ1-1, with TRBD1 matching 9 bases. Germline V gene lookup returns CDR1 GTSNPN and CDR2 SVGIG (reference sequence). This CDR3 region has 15 residues. Germline trimming cut 3 bases from V and 1 base from J; bases unmatched to any gene: 6. Written as DNA, the CDR3 is TGTGCCTGGAGGTGGACAGGGGCCACGAACACTGAAGCTTTCTTT. As protein: CAWRWTGATNTEAFF.

V gene TRBV7-2 combines with J gene TRBJ2-5, with D possibly being TRBD1 (5 bases). V lost 2 bases, J lost 4 bases, and 14 bases lay in between. CDR3 length: 15 amino acids. Germline V gene lookup returns CDR1 SGHTA and CDR2 FQGNSA. CDR3 sequence (DNA): TGTGCCAGCAGCTTAAGGCCAGGGTCAATAGAGACCCAGTACTTC. Amino acids: CASSLRPGSIETQYF.